Included here is one T cell receptor (beta chain) sequence, with context. Assay: immunoSEQ multiplex PCR; the TCRdb copy retains only in-frame clones and omits some. This sample has 22,000 or so clones, with around 90% found just once. The CDR3 extends over 14 amino acids. The germline V gene has CDR1 KGHSH and CDR2 LQKENI. The V end was cut by 6 bases, the J end by 1 base, with 12 bases between. This sample is drawn from a study of lymphopenia after photon versus proton radiotherapy. The TCR comes from a woman in her 70s with pancreatic cancer. Some clones in this sample may be carry-over from other donors' samples. The chain carries TRBV18 and TRBJ1-1; D is ambiguous. The source material was peripheral blood, sampled from a patient treated with proton-based radiotherapy. The CDR3 region is CASSPRRENTEAFF. The CDR3 nucleotides read TGTGCCAGCTCCCCGAGAAGGGAGAACACTGAAGCTTTCTTT.